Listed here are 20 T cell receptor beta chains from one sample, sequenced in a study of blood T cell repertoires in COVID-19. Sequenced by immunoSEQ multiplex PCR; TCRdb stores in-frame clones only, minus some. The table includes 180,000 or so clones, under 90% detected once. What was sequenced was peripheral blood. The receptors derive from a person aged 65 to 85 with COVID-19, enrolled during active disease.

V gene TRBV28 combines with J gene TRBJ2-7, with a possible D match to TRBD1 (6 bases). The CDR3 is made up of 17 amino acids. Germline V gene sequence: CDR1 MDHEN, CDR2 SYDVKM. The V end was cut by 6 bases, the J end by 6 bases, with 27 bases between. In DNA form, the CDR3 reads TGTGCCAGCAGGCCGAGCGGTGTCCCGCAGGGGATCGGCGAGCAGTACTTC. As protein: CASRPSGVPQGIGEQYF. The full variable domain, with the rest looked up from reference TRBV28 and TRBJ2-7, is DVKVTQSSRYLVKRTGEKVFLECVQDMDHENMFWYRQDPGLGLRLIYFSYDVKMKEKGDIPEGYSVSREKKERFSLILESASTNQTSMYLCASRPSGVPQGIGEQYFGPGTRLTVT.

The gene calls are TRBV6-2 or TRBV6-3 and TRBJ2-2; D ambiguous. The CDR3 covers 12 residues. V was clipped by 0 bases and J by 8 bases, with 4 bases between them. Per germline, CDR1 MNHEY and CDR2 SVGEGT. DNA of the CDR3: TGTGCCAGCAGTTACTCCGGGGGGGAGCTGTTTTTT. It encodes CASSYSGGELFF.

This CDR3 reads CASSRDGAGPQHF. CDR3 nucleotides: TGTGCCAGCAGCCGGGACGGAGCGGGGCCCCAGCATTTT. The chain joins TRBV5-4 to TRBJ1-5; D is possibly TRBD1 (5 bases). Germline V CDR1 and CDR2: SGHNT, YYREEE (reference sequence). This CDR3 is built from 13 residues. V dropped 4 bases and J dropped 9 bases, with 14 bases sitting between them.

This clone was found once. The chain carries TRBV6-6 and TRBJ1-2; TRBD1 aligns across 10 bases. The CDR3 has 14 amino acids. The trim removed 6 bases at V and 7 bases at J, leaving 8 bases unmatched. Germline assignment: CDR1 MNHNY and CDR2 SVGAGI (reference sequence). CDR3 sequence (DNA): TGTGCCAGCAGCCTGGGACAGGGGAGGGGTGGCTACACCTTC. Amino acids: CASSLGQGRGGYTF.

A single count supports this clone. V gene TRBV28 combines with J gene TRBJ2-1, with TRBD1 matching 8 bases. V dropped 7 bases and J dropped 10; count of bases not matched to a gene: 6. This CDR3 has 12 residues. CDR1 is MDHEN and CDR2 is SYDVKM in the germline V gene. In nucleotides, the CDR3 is TGTGCCAGCACTACATCAGGGGGCGAGCAGTTCTTC. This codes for CASTTSGGEQFF.

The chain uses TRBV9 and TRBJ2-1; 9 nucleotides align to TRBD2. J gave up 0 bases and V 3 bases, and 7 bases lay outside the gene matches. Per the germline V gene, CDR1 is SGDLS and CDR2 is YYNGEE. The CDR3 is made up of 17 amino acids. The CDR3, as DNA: TGTGCCAGCAGCGCCCGGGCGGGGGGGCACTCCTACAATGAGCAGTTCTTC. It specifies CASSARAGGHSYNEQFF. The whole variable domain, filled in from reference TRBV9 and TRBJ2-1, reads DSGVTQTPKHLITATGQRVTLRCSPRSGDLSVYWYQQSLDQGLQFLIQYYNGEERAKGNILERFSAQQFPDLHSELNLSSLELGDSALYFCASSARAGGHSYNEQFFGPGTRLTVL.

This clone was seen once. The CDR3 DNA reads TGTGCCAGCAGCACCCTAGCGGGAGCGGCGGAGCTGTTTTTT. Translated: CASSTLAGAAELFF. The chain is built from TRBV7-2 and TRBJ2-2; 10 bases match TRBD2. J gave up 10 bases and V 5 bases, and 7 bases lay outside the gene matches. CDR1 and CDR2 from the germline V gene are SGHTA and FQGNSA. CDR3 size: 14 residues.

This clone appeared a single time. The CDR3 is CASSGTVGPFANYGYTF. CDR3 DNA: TGTGCCAGCAGCGGCACAGTGGGGCCCTTCGCTAACTATGGCTACACCTTC. The chain is built from TRBV9 and TRBJ1-2; possible D gene TRBD1, 5 bases. The CDR3 runs to 17 residues. Germline CDR1 SGDLS, CDR2 YYNGEE. Deletions cut 3 bases from V and 0 bases from J, with 18 bases between. Full variable domain (outside the CDR3, taken from reference TRBV9 and TRBJ1-2): DSGVTQTPKHLITATGQRVTLRCSPRSGDLSVYWYQQSLDQGLQFLIQYYNGEERAKGNILERFSAQQFPDLHSELNLSSLELGDSALYFCASSGTVGPFANYGYTFGSGTRLTVV.

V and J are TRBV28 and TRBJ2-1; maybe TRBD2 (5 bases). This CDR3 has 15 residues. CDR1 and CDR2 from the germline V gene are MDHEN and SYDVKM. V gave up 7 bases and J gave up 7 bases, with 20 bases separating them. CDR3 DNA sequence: TGTGCCAGCACCCCCTCTGGGAGAACCACGAATGAGCAGTTCTTC. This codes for CASTPSGRTTNEQFF.

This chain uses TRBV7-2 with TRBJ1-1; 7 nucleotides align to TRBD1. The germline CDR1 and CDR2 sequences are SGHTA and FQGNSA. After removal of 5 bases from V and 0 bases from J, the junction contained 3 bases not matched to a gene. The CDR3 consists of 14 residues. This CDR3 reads CASSQDRVNTEAFF. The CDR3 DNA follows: TGTGCCAGCAGCCAAGACAGGGTGAACACTGAAGCTTTCTTT.

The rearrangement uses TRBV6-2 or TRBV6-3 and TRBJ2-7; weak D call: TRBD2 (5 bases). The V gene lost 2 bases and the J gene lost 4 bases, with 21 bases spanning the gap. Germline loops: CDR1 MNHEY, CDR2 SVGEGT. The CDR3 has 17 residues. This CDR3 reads CASSYDRQSGAHYEQYF. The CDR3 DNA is TGTGCCAGCAGTTACGATAGGCAGAGCGGAGCTCATTACGAGCAGTACTTC.

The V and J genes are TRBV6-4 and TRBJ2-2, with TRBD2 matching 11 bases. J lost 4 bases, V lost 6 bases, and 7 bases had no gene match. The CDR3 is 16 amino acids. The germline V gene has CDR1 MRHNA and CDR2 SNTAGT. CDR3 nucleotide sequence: TGTGCCAGCAGGCCAAGACTAGCGGGATCCACCGGGGAGCTGTTTTTT. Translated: CASRPRLAGSTGELFF.

The CDR3 spells CASSPQGPDGNTEAFF. CDR3 bases: TGTGCCAGCAGTCCCCAGGGGCCTGACGGGAACACTGAAGCTTTCTTT. The chain couples TRBV6-2 or TRBV6-3 to TRBJ1-1; possible D gene TRBD1, 6 bases. V gave up 5 bases and J gave up 1 base, with 17 bases separating them. CDR3 length equals 16 residues. CDR1 MNHEY and CDR2 SVGEGT come from the germline V gene.

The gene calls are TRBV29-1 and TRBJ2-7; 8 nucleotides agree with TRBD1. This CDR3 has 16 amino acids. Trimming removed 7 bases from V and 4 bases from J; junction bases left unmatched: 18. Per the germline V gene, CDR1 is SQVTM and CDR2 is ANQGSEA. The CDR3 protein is CSAQHGGQGSVYEQYF. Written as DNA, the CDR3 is TGCAGCGCTCAACATGGAGGACAGGGCTCAGTATACGAGCAGTACTTC.

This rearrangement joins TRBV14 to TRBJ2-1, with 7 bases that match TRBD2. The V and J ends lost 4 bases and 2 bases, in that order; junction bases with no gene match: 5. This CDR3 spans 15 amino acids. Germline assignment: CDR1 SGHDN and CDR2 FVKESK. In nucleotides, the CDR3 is TGTGCCAGCAGCCCACCGGGACTAACCTACAATGAGCAGTTCTTC. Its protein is CASSPPGLTYNEQFF.

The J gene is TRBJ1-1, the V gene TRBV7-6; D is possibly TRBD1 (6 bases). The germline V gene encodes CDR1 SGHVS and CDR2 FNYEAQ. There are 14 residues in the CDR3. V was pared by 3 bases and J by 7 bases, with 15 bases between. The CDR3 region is CASSFRGAANEAFF. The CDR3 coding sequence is TGTGCCAGCAGCTTTCGGGGGGCGGCAAATGAAGCTTTCTTT.

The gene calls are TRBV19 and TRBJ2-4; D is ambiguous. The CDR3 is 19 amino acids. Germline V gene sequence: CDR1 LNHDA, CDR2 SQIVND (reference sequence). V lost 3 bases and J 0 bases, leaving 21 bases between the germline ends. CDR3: CASSISARITILAKNIQYF. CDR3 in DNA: TGTGCCAGTAGTATTTCAGCTAGGATTACAATTTTAGCCAAAAACATTCAGTACTTC.

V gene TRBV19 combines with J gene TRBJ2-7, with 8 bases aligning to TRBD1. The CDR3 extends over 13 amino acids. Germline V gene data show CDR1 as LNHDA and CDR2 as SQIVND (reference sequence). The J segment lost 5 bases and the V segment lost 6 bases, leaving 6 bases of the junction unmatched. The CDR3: CASSLGQGNEQYF. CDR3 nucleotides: TGTGCCAGTAGCTTAGGACAGGGCAACGAGCAGTACTTC.

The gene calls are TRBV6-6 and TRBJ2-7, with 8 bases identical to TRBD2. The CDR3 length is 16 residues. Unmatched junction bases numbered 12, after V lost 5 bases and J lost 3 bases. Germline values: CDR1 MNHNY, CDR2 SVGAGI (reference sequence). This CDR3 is CASSRGGGGRSYEQYF. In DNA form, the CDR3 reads TGTGCCAGCAGTCGTGGTGGGGGCGGGAGGAGCTACGAGCAGTACTTC.

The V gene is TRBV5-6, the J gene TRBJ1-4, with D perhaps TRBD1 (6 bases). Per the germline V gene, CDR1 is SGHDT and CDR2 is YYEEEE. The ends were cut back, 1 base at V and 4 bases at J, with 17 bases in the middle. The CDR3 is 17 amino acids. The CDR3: CASSLSVAGAFNEKLFF. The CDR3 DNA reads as TGTGCCAGCAGCTTGTCCGTCGCAGGGGCTTTTAATGAAAAACTGTTTTTT.